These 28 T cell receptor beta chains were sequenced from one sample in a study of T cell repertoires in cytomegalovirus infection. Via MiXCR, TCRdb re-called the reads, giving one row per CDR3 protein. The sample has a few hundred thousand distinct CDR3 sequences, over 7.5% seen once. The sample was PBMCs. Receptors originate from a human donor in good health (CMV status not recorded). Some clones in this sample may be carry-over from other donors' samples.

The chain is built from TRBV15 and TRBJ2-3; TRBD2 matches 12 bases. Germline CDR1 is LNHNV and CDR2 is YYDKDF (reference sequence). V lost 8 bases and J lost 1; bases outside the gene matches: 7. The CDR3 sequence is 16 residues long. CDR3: CATLPSGGVGTDTQYF. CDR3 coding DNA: TGTGCCACCCTGCCTAGCGGGGGGGTGGGCACAGATACGCAGTATTTT.

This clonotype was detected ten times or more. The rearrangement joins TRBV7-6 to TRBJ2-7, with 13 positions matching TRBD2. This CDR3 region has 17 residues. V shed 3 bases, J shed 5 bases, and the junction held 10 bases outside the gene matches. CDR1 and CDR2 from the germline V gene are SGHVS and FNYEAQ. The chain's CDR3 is CASSLTRTSGRMNEQYF. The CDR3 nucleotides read TGTGCCAGCAGCTTGACCCGGACTAGCGGGAGAATGAACGAGCAGTACTTC.

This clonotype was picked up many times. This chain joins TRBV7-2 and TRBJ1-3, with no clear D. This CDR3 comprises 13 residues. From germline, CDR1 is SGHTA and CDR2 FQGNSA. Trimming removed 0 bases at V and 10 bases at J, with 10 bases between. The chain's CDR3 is CASSLAIESTIYF. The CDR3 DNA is TGTGCCAGCAGCTTAGCGATTGAGAGTACCATATATTTT. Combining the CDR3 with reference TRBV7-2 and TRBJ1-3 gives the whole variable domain GAGVSQSPSNKVTEKGKDVELRCDPISGHTALYWYRQSLGQGLEFLIYFQGNSAPDKSGLPSDRFSAERTGGSVSTLTIQRTQQEDSAVYLCASSLAIESTIYFGEGSWLTVV.

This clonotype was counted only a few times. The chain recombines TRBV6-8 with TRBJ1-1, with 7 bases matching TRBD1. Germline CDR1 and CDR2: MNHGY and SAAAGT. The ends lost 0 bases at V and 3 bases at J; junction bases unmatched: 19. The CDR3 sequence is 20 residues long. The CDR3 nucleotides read TGTGCCAGCAGTTACTCCCACGCTGGGACAGCCAGGAGTTGGGACACTGAAGCTTTCTTT. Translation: CASSYSHAGTARSWDTEAFF.

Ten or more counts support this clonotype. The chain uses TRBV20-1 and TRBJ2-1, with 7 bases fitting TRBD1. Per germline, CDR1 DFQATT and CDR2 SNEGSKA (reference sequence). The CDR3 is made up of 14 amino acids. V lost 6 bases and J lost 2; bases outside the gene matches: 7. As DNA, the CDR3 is TGCAGTGCGCAACCCGGACAGGCCTACAATGAGCAGTTCTTC. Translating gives CSAQPGQAYNEQFF.

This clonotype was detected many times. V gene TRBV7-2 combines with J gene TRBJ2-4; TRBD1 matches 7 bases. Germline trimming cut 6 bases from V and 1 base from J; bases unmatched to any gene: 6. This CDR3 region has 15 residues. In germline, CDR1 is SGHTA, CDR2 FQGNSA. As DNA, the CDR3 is TGTGCCAGCAGTCAAGAGGGGGCCGCCAAAAACATTCAGTACTTC. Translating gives CASSQEGAAKNIQYF.

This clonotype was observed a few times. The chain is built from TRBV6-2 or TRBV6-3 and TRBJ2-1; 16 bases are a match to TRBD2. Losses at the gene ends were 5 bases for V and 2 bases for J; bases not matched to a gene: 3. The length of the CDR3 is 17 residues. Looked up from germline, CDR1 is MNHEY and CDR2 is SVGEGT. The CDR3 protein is CASSQGTSGRAYNEQFF. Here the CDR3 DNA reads TGTGCCAGCAGTCAGGGGACTAGCGGGAGGGCCTACAATGAGCAGTTCTTC.

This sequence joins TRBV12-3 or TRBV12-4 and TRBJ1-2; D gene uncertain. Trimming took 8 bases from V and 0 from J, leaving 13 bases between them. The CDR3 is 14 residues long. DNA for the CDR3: TGTGCCAGCCGCCCTGCGAGCGCTAACTATGGCTACACCTTC. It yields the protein CASRPASANYGYTF.

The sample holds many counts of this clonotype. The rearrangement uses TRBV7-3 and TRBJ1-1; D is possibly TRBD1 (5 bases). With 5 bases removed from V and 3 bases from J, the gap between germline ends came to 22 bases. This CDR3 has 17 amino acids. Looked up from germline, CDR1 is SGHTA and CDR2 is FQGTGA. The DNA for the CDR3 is TGTGCCAGCAGCCCCTGGGGTGGGGCGCGGTGGGACACTGAAGCTTTCTTT. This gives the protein CASSPWGGARWDTEAFF.

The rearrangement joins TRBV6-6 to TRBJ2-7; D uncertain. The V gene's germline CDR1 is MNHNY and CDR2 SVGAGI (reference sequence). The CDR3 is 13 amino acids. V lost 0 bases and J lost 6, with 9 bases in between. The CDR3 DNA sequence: TGTGCCAGCAGTTACTCGCCAGGTCGCGAGCAGTACTTC. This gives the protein CASSYSPGREQYF.

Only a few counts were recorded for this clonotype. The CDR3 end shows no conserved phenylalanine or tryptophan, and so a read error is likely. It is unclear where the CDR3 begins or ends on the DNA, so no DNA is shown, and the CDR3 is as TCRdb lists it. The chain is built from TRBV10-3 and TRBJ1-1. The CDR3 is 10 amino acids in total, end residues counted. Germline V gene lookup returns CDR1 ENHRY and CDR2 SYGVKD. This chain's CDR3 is CAISESGRGT.

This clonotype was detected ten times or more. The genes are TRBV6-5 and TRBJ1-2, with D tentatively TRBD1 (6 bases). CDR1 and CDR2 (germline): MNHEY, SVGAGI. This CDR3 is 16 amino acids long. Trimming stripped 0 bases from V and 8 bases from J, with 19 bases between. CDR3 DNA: TGTGCCAGCAGTTACTCGATGGCACAGCCCAGGGGCGGCTACACCTTC. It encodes CASSYSMAQPRGGYTF.

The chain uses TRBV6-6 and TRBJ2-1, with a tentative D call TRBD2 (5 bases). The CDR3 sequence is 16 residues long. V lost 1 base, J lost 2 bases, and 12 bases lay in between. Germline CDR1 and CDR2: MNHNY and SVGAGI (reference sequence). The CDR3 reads CASSYFAGNPYNEQFF. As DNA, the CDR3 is TGTGCCAGCAGTTACTTTGCCGGGAACCCCTACAATGAGCAGTTCTTC.

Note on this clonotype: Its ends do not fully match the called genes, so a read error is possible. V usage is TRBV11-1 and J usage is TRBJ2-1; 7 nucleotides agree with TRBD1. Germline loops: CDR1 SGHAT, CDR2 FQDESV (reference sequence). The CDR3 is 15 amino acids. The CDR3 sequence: CASSNRGQRNNEHFF. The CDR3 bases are TGTGCCAGCAGCAATAGGGGACAGAGAAACAATGAGCATTTCTTC.

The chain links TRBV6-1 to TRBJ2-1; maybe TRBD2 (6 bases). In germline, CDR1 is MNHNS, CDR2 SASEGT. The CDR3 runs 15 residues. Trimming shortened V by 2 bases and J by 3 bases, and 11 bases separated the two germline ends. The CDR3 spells CASSEHGGLYNEQFF. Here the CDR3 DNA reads TGTGCCAGCAGTGAACACGGGGGACTCTACAATGAGCAGTTCTTC.

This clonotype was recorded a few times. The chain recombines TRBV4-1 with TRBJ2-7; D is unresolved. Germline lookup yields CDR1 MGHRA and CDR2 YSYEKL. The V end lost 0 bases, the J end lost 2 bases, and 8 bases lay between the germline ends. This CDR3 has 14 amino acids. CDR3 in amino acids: CASSQDALPYEQYF. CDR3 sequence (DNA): TGCGCCAGCAGCCAAGACGCCCTCCCCTACGAGCAGTACTTC.

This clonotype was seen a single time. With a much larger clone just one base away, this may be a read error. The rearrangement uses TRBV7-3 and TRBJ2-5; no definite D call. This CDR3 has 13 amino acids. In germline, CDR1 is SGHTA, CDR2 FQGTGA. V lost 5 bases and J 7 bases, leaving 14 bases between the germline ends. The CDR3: CASSVNKGMTQYF. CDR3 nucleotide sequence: TGTGCCAGCAGCGTAAATAAGGGAATGACCCAGTACTTC.

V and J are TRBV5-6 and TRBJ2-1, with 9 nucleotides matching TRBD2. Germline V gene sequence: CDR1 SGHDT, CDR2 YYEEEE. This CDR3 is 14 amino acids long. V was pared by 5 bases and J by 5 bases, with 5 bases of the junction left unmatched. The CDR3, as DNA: TGTGCCAGCAGTTACGGGACTAGCCACAATGAGCAGTTCTTC. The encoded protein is CASSYGTSHNEQFF.

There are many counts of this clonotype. This chain's CDR3 is CAISEGGTASKELFF. CDR3 nucleotides: TGTGCCATCAGTGAAGGTGGCACGGCCTCAAAGGAACTGTTTTTT. V usage is TRBV10-3 and J usage is TRBJ1-4; D is ambiguous. V dropped 3 bases and J dropped 12 bases, with 20 bases sitting between them. The CDR3 is 15 amino acids. The germline CDR1 and CDR2 sequences are ENHRY and SYGVKD.

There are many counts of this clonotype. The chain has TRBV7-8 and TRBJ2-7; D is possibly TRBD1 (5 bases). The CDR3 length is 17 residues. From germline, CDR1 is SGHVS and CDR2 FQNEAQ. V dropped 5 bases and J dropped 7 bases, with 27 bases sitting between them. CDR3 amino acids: CASSHTRGGRVRSEQYF. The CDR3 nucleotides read TGTGCCAGCAGCCACACCCGAGGCGGCAGGGTCAGGAGTGAGCAGTACTTC.

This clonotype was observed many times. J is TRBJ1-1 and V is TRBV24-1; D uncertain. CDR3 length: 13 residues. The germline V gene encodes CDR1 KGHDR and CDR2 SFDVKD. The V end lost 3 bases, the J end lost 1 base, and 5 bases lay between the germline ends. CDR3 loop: CATSDGKNTEAFF. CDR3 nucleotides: TGTGCCACCAGTGATGGGAAGAACACTGAAGCTTTCTTT.

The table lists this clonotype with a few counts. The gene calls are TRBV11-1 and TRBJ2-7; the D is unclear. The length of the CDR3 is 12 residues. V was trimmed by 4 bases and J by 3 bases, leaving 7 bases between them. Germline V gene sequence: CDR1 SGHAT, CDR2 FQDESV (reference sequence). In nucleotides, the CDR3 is TGTGCCAGCAGCTCAACCTACTACGAGCAGTACTTC. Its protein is CASSSTYYEQYF.

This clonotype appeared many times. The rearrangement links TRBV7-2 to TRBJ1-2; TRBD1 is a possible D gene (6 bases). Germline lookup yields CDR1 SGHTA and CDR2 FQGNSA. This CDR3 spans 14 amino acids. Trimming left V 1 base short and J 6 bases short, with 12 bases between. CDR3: CASSLGQGLHGYTF. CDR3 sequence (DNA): TGTGCCAGCAGCTTAGGTCAGGGGTTACATGGCTACACCTTC.

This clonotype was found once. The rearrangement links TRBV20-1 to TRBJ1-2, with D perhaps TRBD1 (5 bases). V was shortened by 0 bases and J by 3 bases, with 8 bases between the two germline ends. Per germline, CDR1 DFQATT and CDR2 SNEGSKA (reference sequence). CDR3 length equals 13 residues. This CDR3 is CSARDSGYYGYTF. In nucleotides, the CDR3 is TGCAGTGCTAGAGATTCAGGGTACTATGGCTACACCTTC.

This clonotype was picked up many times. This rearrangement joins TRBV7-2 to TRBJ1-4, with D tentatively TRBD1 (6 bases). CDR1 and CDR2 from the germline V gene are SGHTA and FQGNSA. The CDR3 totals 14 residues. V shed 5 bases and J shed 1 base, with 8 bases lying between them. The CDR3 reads CASSRGLTNEKLFF. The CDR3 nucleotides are TGTGCCAGCAGCCGGGGGCTAACTAATGAAAAACTGTTTTTT.

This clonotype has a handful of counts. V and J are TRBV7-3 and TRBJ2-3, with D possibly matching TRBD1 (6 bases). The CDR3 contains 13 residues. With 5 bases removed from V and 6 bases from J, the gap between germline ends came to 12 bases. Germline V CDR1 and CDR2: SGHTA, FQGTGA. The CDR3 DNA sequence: TGTGCCAGCAGCCCCAGGGGATGGGATACGCAGTATTTT. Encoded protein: CASSPRGWDTQYF. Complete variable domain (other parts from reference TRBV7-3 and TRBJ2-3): GAGVSQTPSNKVTEKGKYVELRCDPISGHTALYWYRQSLGQGPEFLIYFQGTGAADDSGLPNDRFFAVRPEGSVSTLKIQRTERGDSAVYLCASSPRGWDTQYFGPGTRLTVL.

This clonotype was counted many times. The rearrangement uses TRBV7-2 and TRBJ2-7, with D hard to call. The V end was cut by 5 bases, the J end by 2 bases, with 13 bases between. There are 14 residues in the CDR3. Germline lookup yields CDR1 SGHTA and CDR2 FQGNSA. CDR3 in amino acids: CASSPQGPPYEQYF. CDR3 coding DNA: TGTGCCAGCAGCCCACAAGGCCCCCCCTACGAGCAGTACTTC.

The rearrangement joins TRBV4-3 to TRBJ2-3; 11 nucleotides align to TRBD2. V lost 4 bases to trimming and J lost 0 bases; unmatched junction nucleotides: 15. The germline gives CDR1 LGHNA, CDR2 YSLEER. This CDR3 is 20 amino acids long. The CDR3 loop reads CASSRATSGGRPTSTDTQYF. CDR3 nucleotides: TGCGCCAGCAGCCGAGCAACTAGCGGGGGCCGACCAACTAGCACAGATACGCAGTATTTT.